These 19 T cell receptor beta chains were sequenced from one sample in a study of cytomegalovirus exposure and HLA in healthy donors. PCR used 60 Vbeta primers and 13 Jbeta primers. The data were produced by immunoSEQ multiplex PCR, yet TCRdb's version contains in-frame clones alone and is incomplete. The data contain more than 80,000 clones, around 79% of them singletons. Sequences were obtained from PBMCs. The receptors shown here come from a man aged 18 to 29 in good health and CMV-seropositive.

This clone appeared a few times. The chain is built from TRBV18 and TRBJ1-3; D gene unclear. This CDR3 has 15 residues. Trimming removed 3 bases at V and 0 bases at J, with 9 bases between. In germline, CDR1 is KGHSH, CDR2 LQKENI. The DNA for the CDR3 is TGTGCCAGCTCACCCGGGTCGAGCTCTGGAAACACCATATATTTT. Residues: CASSPGSSSGNTIYF.

A few counts support this clone. The chain joins TRBV28 to TRBJ1-4; 9 nucleotides agree with TRBD1. V was clipped by 6 bases and J by 7 bases; unmatched bases: 6. CDR1 MDHEN and CDR2 SYDVKM come from the germline V gene. The CDR3 runs to 14 residues. In nucleotides, the CDR3 is TGTGCCAGCAGCTCCCGGGACAGGGTTGAAAAACTGTTTTTT. This codes for CASSSRDRVEKLFF. The full variable domain, rest sourced from reference TRBV28 and TRBJ1-4, is DVKVTQSSRYLVKRTGEKVFLECVQDMDHENMFWYRQDPGLGLRLIYFSYDVKMKEKGDIPEGYSVSREKKERFSLILESASTNQTSMYLCASSSRDRVEKLFFGSGTQLSVL.

DNA of the CDR3: TGTGCCAGCAACCGGGACAGGGTATCCTACGAGCAGTACTTC. Its protein product is CASNRDRVSYEQYF. V is TRBV2 and J is TRBJ2-7; TRBD1 agrees at 9 bases. There are 14 residues in the CDR3. Germline V gene data show CDR1 as SNHLY and CDR2 as FYNNEI. J was trimmed by 1 base and V by 7 bases; bases with no gene match: 5.

V gene TRBV29-1 combines with J gene TRBJ2-5, with a weak D call TRBD1 (5 bases). CDR3 length: 12 residues. V lost 5 bases, J lost 8 bases, and 15 bases lay in between. Germline CDR1 and CDR2: SQVTM and ANQGSEA. The CDR3 loop reads CSVPPGLSTQYF. CDR3 in DNA: TGCAGCGTTCCCCCAGGGCTGAGCACCCAGTACTTC.

The V and J genes are TRBV15 and TRBJ2-1; 7 nucleotides line up with TRBD2. CDR1 is LNHNV, CDR2 YYDKDF, per germline (reference sequence). V was pared by 4 bases and J by 1 base, with 4 bases of the junction left unmatched. This CDR3 has 15 amino acids. This chain's CDR3 is CATSKAGSSYNEQFF. In DNA, the CDR3 is TGTGCCACCAGCAAAGCGGGAAGTTCCTACAATGAGCAGTTCTTC.

The CDR3 spells CSVRGTKGGEQYF. The CDR3 nucleotides are TGCAGCGTTCGTGGGACTAAGGGAGGCGAGCAGTACTTC. The rearrangement joins TRBV29-1 to TRBJ2-7, with TRBD2 identical over 7 bases. Germline CDR1 and CDR2: SQVTM and ANQGSEA. V lost 5 bases, J lost 6 bases, and 10 bases stayed unmatched. The CDR3 runs 13 residues.

This chain links TRBV10-1 with TRBJ2-2; D remains unclear. Per the germline V gene, CDR1 is WNHNN and CDR2 is SYGVQD (reference sequence). The CDR3 loop spans 11 amino acids. Trimming cost V 7 bases and J 2 bases, with 2 bases left between them. The CDR3 DNA sequence: TGCGCCAGCACTAACACCGGGGAGCTGTTTTTT. It yields the protein CASTNTGELFF.

A single count supports this clone. The chain combines TRBV5-1 with TRBJ2-1, with 10 bases matching TRBD2. CDR3 length: 15 residues. After removal of 2 bases from V and 6 bases from J, the junction contained 5 bases not matched to a gene. Germline-derived CDR1 and CDR2 are SGHRS and YFSETQ. The CDR3 spells CASSFPSGSLNEQFF. In DNA form, the CDR3 reads TGCGCCAGCAGCTTCCCTAGCGGGAGTCTCAATGAGCAGTTCTTC.

This clone occurred a few times. The chain has TRBV2 and TRBJ2-7; D is perhaps TRBD2 (7 bases). Germline-derived CDR1 and CDR2 are SNHLY and FYNNEI. CDR3 length: 12 amino acids. Deletions cut 5 bases from V and 6 bases from J, with 11 bases between. CDR3 DNA sequence: TGTGCCAGCAGTCGGGGGGCCGGCGAGCAGTACTTC. This gives the protein CASSRGAGEQYF.

This clone was observed a handful of times. The CDR3 here is CASTDRGSYEQYF. Here the CDR3 DNA reads TGTGCCAGCACGGACAGGGGGTCCTACGAGCAGTACTTC. The chain has TRBV6-6 and TRBJ2-7; 10 bases fit TRBD1. Germline lookup yields CDR1 MNHNY and CDR2 SVGAGI (reference sequence). The CDR3 totals 13 residues. Trimming at V came to 7 bases and at J to 1 base, leaving 1 base not matched to a gene.

This clone was detected only once. The chain recombines TRBV21-1 with TRBJ2-2; TRBD2, as called in the table, went unchecked against the DNA. TRBV21-1 is recorded as a pseudogene. The CDR3 runs to 15 residues. The chain's CDR3 is CASSKAGGFTGELFF. CDR3 nucleotides: TGTGCCAGCAGCAAAGCTGGAGGATTCACCGGGGAGCTGTTTTTT.

The CDR3 here is CASSLKAYSEGTYF. The DNA of the CDR3 is TGTGCCAGCAGCCTAAAGGCCTACTCCGAGGGAACGTACTTC. This sequence joins TRBV6-5 and TRBJ2-7; a weak D match, TRBD2 (5 bases). V shed 6 bases and J shed 12 bases, with 24 bases lying between them. This CDR3 spans 14 amino acids. Germline V gene data show CDR1 as MNHEY and CDR2 as SVGAGI.

V and J are TRBV5-1 and TRBJ2-7; D is ambiguous. Germline CDR1 SGHRS, CDR2 YFSETQ. The CDR3 has 14 amino acids. The V and J ends lost 0 bases and 5 bases respectively, with 12 bases between them. The CDR3 bases are TGCGCCAGCAGCTTGGTTGGCAACCGGGACGAGCAGTACTTC. This codes for CASSLVGNRDEQYF.

The chain links TRBV7-9 to TRBJ1-2; D is ambiguous. Germline V CDR1 and CDR2: SEHNR, FQNEAQ (reference sequence). V was pared by 3 bases and J by 1 base, with 3 bases between. CDR3 size: 12 residues. This chain's CDR3 is CASSFNNYGYTF. The CDR3 DNA follows: TGTGCCAGCAGCTTTAATAACTATGGCTACACCTTC. Complete variable domain (other parts from reference TRBV7-9 and TRBJ1-2): DTGVSQNPRHKITKRGQNVTFRCDPISEHNRLYWYRQTLGQGPEFLTYFQNEAQLEKSRLLSDRFSAERPKGSFSTLEIQRTEQGDSAMYLCASSFNNYGYTFGSGTRLTVV.

V gene TRBV6-1 combines with J gene TRBJ1-1, with 10 bases matching TRBD1. Germline CDR1 is MNHNS and CDR2 is SASEGT. This CDR3 spans 14 amino acids. Trimming at V came to 1 base and at J to 4 bases, leaving 0 bases not matched to a gene. In DNA form, the CDR3 reads TGTGCCAGCAGTGAAGGGACAGGGGGCACTGAAGCTTTCTTT. Amino acid sequence: CASSEGTGGTEAFF.

V usage is TRBV27 and J usage is TRBJ2-7; a possible D gene is TRBD1 (5 bases). The V gene's germline CDR1 is MNHEY and CDR2 SMNVEV (reference sequence). V was trimmed by 3 bases and J by 1 base, leaving 10 bases between them. The CDR3 covers 14 residues. The CDR3 nucleotides are TGTGCCAGCAGTTTTGGGGCAGGTTCCTACGAGCAGTACTTC. Residues: CASSFGAGSYEQYF.

The CDR3 nucleotides read TGTGCCAGCAGTTCGTTTGAGACCCAGTACTTC. Its protein product is CASSSFETQYF. The rearrangement links TRBV2 to TRBJ2-5; no firm D call. The CDR3 spans 11 residues. The V gene's germline CDR1 is SNHLY and CDR2 FYNNEI. Trimming took 5 bases from V and 5 from J, leaving 6 bases between them. Based on the CDR3 plus reference TRBV2 and TRBJ2-5, the full variable domain is EPEVTQTPSHQVTQMGQEVILRCVPISNHLYFYWYRQILGQKVEFLVSFYNNEISEKSEIFDDQFSVERPDGSNFTLKIRSTKLEDSAMYFCASSSFETQYFGPGTRLLVL.

In this sample, this clone turned up once. The V and J genes are TRBV2 and TRBJ1-1; tentatively, D is TRBD1 (5 bases). The CDR3 sequence is 15 residues long. The V end lost 6 bases, the J end lost 0 bases, and 14 bases lay between the germline ends. Germline lookup yields CDR1 SNHLY and CDR2 FYNNEI. Here the CDR3 DNA reads TGTGCCAGCAGCGTCTCCGGGACTATGAACACTGAAGCTTTCTTT. This sequence encodes CASSVSGTMNTEAFF. Full variable domain (missing parts from reference TRBV2 and TRBJ1-1): EPEVTQTPSHQVTQMGQEVILRCVPISNHLYFYWYRQILGQKVEFLVSFYNNEISEKSEIFDDQFSVERPDGSNFTLKIRSTKLEDSAMYFCASSVSGTMNTEAFFGQGTRLTVV.

The CDR3 region is CASSPESGGTEAFF. The CDR3 DNA sequence: TGTGCCAGCTCACCTGAGTCAGGGGGCACTGAAGCTTTCTTT. The rearrangement joins TRBV18 to TRBJ1-1, with TRBD1 identical over 7 bases. The CDR3 runs 14 residues. Trimming at V came to 3 bases and at J to 4 bases, leaving 5 bases not matched to a gene. In germline, CDR1 is KGHSH, CDR2 LQKENI. Full variable domain (rest looked up from reference TRBV18 and TRBJ1-1): NAGVMQNPRHLVRRRGQEARLRCSPMKGHSHVYWYRQLPEEGLKFMVYLQKENIIDESGMPKERFSAEFPKEGPSILRIQQVVRGDSAAYFCASSPESGGTEAFFGQGTRLTVV.